This TCR beta chain originates from a study of T-cell reconstitution after alpha-beta-depleted transplantation in children. This clonotype was seen at least ten times. Unique molecular identifiers featured in how the TCRbeta library was prepared. TCRdb reprocessed the PCR reads via MiXCR and lists one record per CDR3 protein. In the table there are 60,000 to 70,000 distinct CDR3 sequences, just under 5% of which are singletons. This CDR3 comprises 12 residues. CDR1 is SGHTA, CDR2 FQGNSA, per germline. Trimming removed 2 bases at V and 6 bases at J, with 5 bases between. This receptor was taken from a boy under two years old who had a stem cell transplant for acute myeloid leukemia, so the T cells may come from the graft donor. Sequencing used PBMCs, mostly from graft donor cells, obtained 180 days after TCRalphabeta/CD19-depleted stem cell transplant. The V call is TRBV7-2, the J call TRBJ2-1; D remains unclear. This chain's CDR3 is CASSLLFNEQFF. The CDR3, as DNA: TGTGCCAGCAGCTTACTCTTCAATGAGCAGTTCTTC.